This paragraph reports one T cell receptor (beta chain). The data belong to a study of blood T cell repertoires in COVID-19. In the study overall: The United States, Italy and Spain provided the acute and convalescent COVID-19 samples. From T cells, B-cell-depleted T cells, or PBMCs came the material, which was cDNA or gDNA.

As processed by the authors: Amplification from reference gene primers served as the basis for estimated nucleated cell counts. Generated by immunoSEQ multiplex PCR, the TCRdb table keeps only in-frame clones and is missing some. The DNA gave D and trimming, while V, J and clone size come from that table. The sample carries more than 45,000 clones, around 86% recorded once. Germline loops: CDR1 MDHEN, CDR2 SYDVKM. The CDR3 consists of 12 residues. The V and J ends lost 5 bases and 16 bases respectively, with 17 bases between them. This receptor was obtained from a man aged 55 to 70 with active or convalescent COVID-19. The rearrangement links TRBV28 to TRBJ1-4; the D gene is possibly TRBD1 (5 bases). The source material was peripheral blood. The CDR3: CASSPAGLEGFF. The CDR3 region has the DNA TGTGCCAGCAGTCCGGCGGGGCTTGAGGGGTTTTTT.